The rows below give T cell receptor beta chains drawn from one sample of a study of OX40 agonist ivuxolimab in advanced cancers. TCRdb keeps only in-frame clones here, not all; method: immunoSEQ multiplex PCR. The table has under 75,000 clones, roughly 86% seen once. The sample here was CD4+ or CD8+ T cells sorted from blood, taken in a trial of the OX40 agonist ivuxolimab. These receptors were collected from an adult with an advanced solid tumor such as melanoma, head and neck, liver or kidney cancer. Each CDR3 is given with its conserved first and last residue. Fields, in order: D gene, V gene, J gene, clone size, CDR3 DNA, CDR3 protein. A D gene is named only where the DNA matches it firmly. Some rows have no size entry. The others give once, few or many, or a class for an expanded clone.

NA	TRBV4-3	TRBJ1-3	once	TGCGCCAGCAGCCAAGAGGGGGCCTCTGGAAACACCATATATTTT	CASSQEGASGNTIYF
TRBD2	TRBV28	TRBJ2-1	NA	TGTGCCAGCAGATCCGGACTAGCGGGAGAAAATGAGCAGTTCTTC	CASRSGLAGENEQFF
NA	TRBV5-5	TRBJ2-7	NA	TGTGCCAGCAGCTTGGGGGAGTCTGTAGGGGTCTACGAGCAGTACTTC	CASSLGESVGVYEQYF
NA	TRBV9	TRBJ2-7	NA	TGTGCCAGCAGCCCCCGTGGGCAAGATTACGAGCAGTACTTC	CASSPRGQDYEQYF
TRBD1	TRBV5-1	TRBJ2-3	NA	TGCGCCAGCAGACCTGGGACAGGGACGGATACGCAGTATTTT	CASRPGTGTDTQYF
NA	TRBV7-9	TRBJ1-6	NA	TGTGCCAGCAGCTCAGCTGGAAATTCACCCCTCCACTTT	CASSSAGNSPLHF
TRBD2	TRBV6-1	TRBJ2-3	once	TGTGCCGCCGGGCGGGAGTTCGGTGAAACAGATACGCAGTATTTT	CAAGREFGETDTQYF
NA	TRBV19	TRBJ1-5	NA	TGTGCCAGTAGGGGATCCGGGGGCCATCAGCCCCAGCATTTT	CASRGSGGHQPQHF
NA	TRBV5-4	TRBJ1-3	NA	TGTGCCAGCAGCAAGAACCAGGATGGGAACACCATATATTTT	CASSKNQDGNTIYF
TRBD1	TRBV18	TRBJ1-1	once	TGTGCCAGCTCACTGAGATCCAGGACAGGGGACACTGAAGCTTTCTTT	CASSLRSRTGDTEAFF
TRBD2	TRBV29-1	TRBJ2-5	NA	TGCAGCGTGATACTAGCGGGGGGGGAGACCCAGTACTTC	CSVILAGGETQYF
NA	TRBV15	TRBJ2-5	NA	TGTGCCACCAGCAGAGATAACGGCCAAGAGACCCAGTACTTC	CATSRDNGQETQYF
NA	TRBV7-2	TRBJ2-2	few	TGTGCCAGCAGCTTACGGGGGTTCGGGGAGCTGTTTTTT	CASSLRGFGELFF
NA	TRBV7-6	TRBJ1-5	NA	TGTGCCAGCAGCTTAGCAGGGGCAGGGAGCAATCAGCCCCAGCATTTT	CASSLAGAGSNQPQHF
NA	TRBV7-2	TRBJ2-4	NA	TGTGCCAGCAGCTCGGGGAAACGAATTCAGTACTTC	CASSSGKRIQYF
TRBD1	TRBV29-1	TRBJ1-5	NA	TGCAGCGTTAGGACAGGGGAAAATCAGCCCCAGCATTTT	CSVRTGENQPQHF
TRBD2	TRBV7-9	TRBJ2-2	NA	TGTGCCAGCAGCTTAGGCAGGGACGGCGGGAGTAACACCGGGGAGCTGTTTTTT	CASSLGRDGGSNTGELFF
TRBD2	TRBV28	TRBJ2-1	NA	TGTGCCAGCAGTCCGAGCTTGGGCGGGGGCTCCTACAATGAGCAGTTCTTC	CASSPSLGGGSYNEQFF
TRBD1	TRBV4-2	TRBJ2-1	few	TGTGCCAGCAGCTCAGGGGGCCCCAATGACAATGAGCAGTTCTTC	CASSSGGPNDNEQFF
NA	TRBV7-2	TRBJ1-3	NA	TGTGCCAGCAGCGTTCCTGGCTCTGGAAACACCATATATTTT	CASSVPGSGNTIYF
TRBD1	TRBV6-5	TRBJ2-7	NA	TGTGCCAGCAGTTCCTTCGGGACAGGGGGCAAAAGCGAGCAGTACTTC	CASSSFGTGGKSEQYF
NA	TRBV27	TRBJ2-7	few	TGTGCCAGCAGTTTTTCATCACAAAGCTCCTACGAGCAGTACTTC	CASSFSSQSSYEQYF
TRBD1	TRBV9	TRBJ2-5	NA	TGTGCCAGCAGCGCCGGGACAGAGGGGGTTTTAGGGGAGACCCAGTACTTC	CASSAGTEGVLGETQYF
TRBD1	TRBV6-5	TRBJ2-7	NA	TGTGCCAGCAGTCGGGACAGGGACTACGAGCAGTACTTC	CASSRDRDYEQYF
NA	TRBV19	TRBJ1-5	NA	TGTGCCAGTAGTATGCGCGAAAGAGGTCAGCCCCAGCATTTT	CASSMRERGQPQHF